Shown below are 8 T cell receptor beta chains from a single sample sequenced in a study of blood T cell repertoires in COVID-19. Sequencing used immunoSEQ multiplex PCR; TCRdb keeps in-frame clones, though not all of them. The sample has roughly 60,000 clones; 65% to 85% are singletons. Sequenced sample: peripheral blood. The receptors come from a man younger than 45 with COVID-19, enrolled during active disease.

This chain connects TRBV6-2 or TRBV6-3 to TRBJ2-1, with 7 bases aligning to TRBD1. The CDR3 runs 19 residues. V gave up 2 bases and J gave up 2 bases; unmatched junction bases: 15. Germline-derived CDR1 and CDR2 are MNHEY and SVGEGT. The CDR3 DNA follows: TGTGCCAGCAGTTACGGTCGGCCCTCCTCGGGACAGACCTACAATGAGCAGTTCTTC. This translates into CASSYGRPSSGQTYNEQFF.

As to this clone: One junction end does not reproduce the germline sequence, and a read error may be involved. The gene calls are TRBV4-1 and TRBJ1-4; D is possibly TRBD1 (5 bases). Germline CDR1 reads MGHRA; CDR2 reads YSYEKL. The CDR3 is made up of 15 amino acids. CDR3 loop: CASSQETATNEKLFF. The CDR3 region has the DNA TGCGCCAGCAGCCAAGAGACAGCAACAAATGAAAAACTGTTTTTT.

This chain links TRBV7-2 with TRBJ2-3; 10 bases fit TRBD2. The CDR3 totals 14 residues. Germline CDR1 is SGHTA and CDR2 is FQGNSA. Trimming took 9 bases from V and 5 from J; bases not matched to a gene: 8. The CDR3 DNA is TGTGCCAGTAGGCTAGCGGGAGTGCGAGATACGCAGTATTTT. It codes for CASRLAGVRDTQYF.

V is TRBV3-1 (or the pseudogene TRBV3-2) and J is TRBJ2-5, with 11 nucleotides matching TRBD2. This CDR3 is 16 amino acids long. CDR1 is LGHDT, CDR2 YNNKEL, per germline (reference sequence). After removal of 5 bases from V and 1 base from J, the junction contained 6 bases not matched to a gene. CDR3 nucleotides: TGTGCCAGCAGCTCTACCGGGACTAGCGGCCAAGAGACCCAGTACTTC. Its protein is CASSSTGTSGQETQYF.

This clone came up once. The chain has TRBV7-8 and TRBJ2-1; TRBD1 agrees at 7 bases. The CDR3 loop spans 16 amino acids. Looked up from germline, CDR1 is SGHVS and CDR2 is FQNEAQ. Trimming at V came to 1 base and at J to 2 bases, leaving 5 bases not matched to a gene. This chain's CDR3 is CASSLVKGQTYNEQFF. The CDR3 bases are TGTGCCAGCAGCTTAGTAAAGGGACAGACCTACAATGAGCAGTTCTTC.

This clone has just one count. The rearrangement joins TRBV7-9 to TRBJ2-1; 7 nucleotides match TRBD2. The CDR3 consists of 14 residues. Trimming removed 7 bases from V and 2 bases from J; junction bases left unmatched: 5. CDR1 and CDR2 (germline): SEHNR, FQNEAQ (reference sequence). The CDR3 loop is CASNRRETYNEQFF. The CDR3 nucleotides read TGTGCCAGCAACAGGCGGGAGACCTACAATGAGCAGTTCTTC.

This clone was counted a few times. The genes are TRBV7-6 and TRBJ2-1; 11 positions match TRBD2. The CDR3 loop spans 15 amino acids. Germline trimming cut 1 base from V and 5 bases from J; bases unmatched to any gene: 1. The germline gives CDR1 SGHVS, CDR2 FNYEAQ. The CDR3 DNA follows: TGTGCCAGCAGCTTAGTAGCGGGAGGGGACAATGAGCAGTTCTTC. The encoded protein is CASSLVAGGDNEQFF.

This chain uses TRBV7-8 with TRBJ2-3, with 7 bases lining up with TRBD1. The CDR3 is 16 residues long. Germline V gene lookup returns CDR1 SGHVS and CDR2 FQNEAQ. The V and J ends lost 1 base and 0 bases, in that order; junction bases with no gene match: 4. DNA of the CDR3: TGTGCCAGCAGCTTAGTAGTGACAGGGAGCACAGATACGCAGTATTTT. Residues: CASSLVVTGSTDTQYF.